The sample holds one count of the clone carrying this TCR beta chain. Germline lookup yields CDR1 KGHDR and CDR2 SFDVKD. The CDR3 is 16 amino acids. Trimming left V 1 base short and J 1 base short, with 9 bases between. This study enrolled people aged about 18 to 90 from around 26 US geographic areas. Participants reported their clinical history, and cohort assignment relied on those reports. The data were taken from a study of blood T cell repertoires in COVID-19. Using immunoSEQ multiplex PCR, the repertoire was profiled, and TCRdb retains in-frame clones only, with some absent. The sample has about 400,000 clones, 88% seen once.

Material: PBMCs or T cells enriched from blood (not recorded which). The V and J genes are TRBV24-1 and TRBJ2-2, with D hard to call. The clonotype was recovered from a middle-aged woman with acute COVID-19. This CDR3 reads CATSDFETLNTGELFF. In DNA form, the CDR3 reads TGTGCCACCAGTGATTTTGAGACACTGAACACCGGGGAGCTGTTTTTT.